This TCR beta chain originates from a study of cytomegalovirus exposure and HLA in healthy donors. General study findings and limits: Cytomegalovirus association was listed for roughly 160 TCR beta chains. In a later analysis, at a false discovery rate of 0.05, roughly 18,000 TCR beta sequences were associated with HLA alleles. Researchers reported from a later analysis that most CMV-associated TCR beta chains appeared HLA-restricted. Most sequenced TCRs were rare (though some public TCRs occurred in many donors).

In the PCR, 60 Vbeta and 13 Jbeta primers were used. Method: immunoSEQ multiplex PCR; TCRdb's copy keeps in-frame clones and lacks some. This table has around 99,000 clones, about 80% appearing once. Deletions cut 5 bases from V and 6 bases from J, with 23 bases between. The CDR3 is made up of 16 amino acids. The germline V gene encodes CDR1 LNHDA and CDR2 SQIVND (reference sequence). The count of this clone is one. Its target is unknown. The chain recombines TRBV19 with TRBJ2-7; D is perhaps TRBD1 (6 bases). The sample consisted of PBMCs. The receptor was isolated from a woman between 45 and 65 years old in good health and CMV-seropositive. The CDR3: CASSSHRDNPPAEQYF. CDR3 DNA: TGTGCCAGTAGTTCCCACCGGGACAACCCCCCGGCCGAGCAGTACTTC.